This T cell receptor (beta chain) emerged from a study of blood T cell repertoires in COVID-19. At the level of the study: Material from acute and convalescent COVID-19 was sourced from the United States, Italy and Spain. The cDNA or gDNA used as material had been derived from T cells, B-cell-depleted T cells, or PBMCs.

This clone was seen a single time. This CDR3 region has 15 residues. Germline V lookup: CDR1 MDHEN, CDR2 SYDVKM. Trimming left V 2 bases short and J 6 bases short, with 11 bases between. Authors' analysis steps: Amplification of reference gene primers provided the estimated nucleated cell counts. Produced via immunoSEQ multiplex PCR; TCRdb's table is partial and in-frame only. Clone size and V and J calls were adopted from that table, with D and trimming inferred from the DNA. In the table there are about 290,000 clones, roughly nine tenths of which are singletons. Sequences were obtained from peripheral blood. The clonotype comes from a woman between 35 and 50 years old who had recovered from COVID-19. The gene calls are TRBV28 and TRBJ1-6; possibly TRBD1 for D (5 bases). CDR3 protein: CASSLMDRGNSPLHF. In DNA, the CDR3 is TGTGCCAGCAGTTTAATGGATAGGGGTAATTCACCCCTCCACTTT.